These T cell receptor beta chains were read from a single sample in a study of siplizumab effects on memory and regulatory T cells. Sequencing was performed with immunoSEQ multiplex PCR; in TCRdb, only in-frame clones are kept and a portion is missing. The sample has some 100,000 clones, around 94% seen once. The sequencing sample was made of Tregs sorted from blood. Source of these receptors: a human donor in good health. Both conserved end residues are trimmed from each CDR3.

j_gene,v_gene,CDR3aa
TRBJ2-1,TRBV28,ASSLGGGREQF
TRBJ2-7,TRBV15,ATSRDSKRTYEQY
TRBJ1-3,TRBV28,ASSPGGPENTIY
TRBJ2-2,TRBV5-1,ASSLGALLAGKTNTGELF
TRBJ2-3,TRBV9,ASSVEAGGGTQY
TRBJ1-2,TRBV19,ASSMFGRGYGYT
TRBJ2-3,TRBV28,ASKGPHRYAVLY
TRBJ2-2,TRBV7-3,ASSFQREGTGELF
TRBJ2-1,TRBV7-2,ASSLQTSGMVYNEQF
TRBJ2-7,TRBV7-2,ASSFGLAIYEQY
TRBJ2-1,TRBV28,ASSFPGVWGVTRHEQF
TRBJ1-2,TRBV7-2,ASSIRTGNGYT
TRBJ2-7,TRBV4-1,ASSQSRKGGPGYEQY
TRBJ2-1,TRBV29-1,SGGDMYNEQF
TRBJ2-1,TRBV28,ASIPTGWEYNEQF
TRBJ2-3,TRBV6-6,ASSYSSVSTDTQY
TRBJ2-5,TRBV28,ASSLLRAEQETQY
TRBJ2-1,TRBV2,ASSLNLIAGGPPNEQF
TRBJ2-7,TRBV18,ASSPLGGGGHEQY
TRBJ2-2,TRBV14,ASSHVSGRLAGELF
TRBJ1-5,TRBV6-1,ASSRGLGGNQPQH
TRBJ2-1,TRBV20-1,SATRLAEQF
TRBJ2-7,TRBV29-1,SVEEGASEQY
TRBJ2-3,TRBV10-2,ASLDQPGGTDTQY
TRBJ2-6,TRBV9,ASSVAGSGANVLT
TRBJ2-1,TRBV5-1,ASSDGQGYNEQF
TRBJ1-1,TRBV11-1,ASRSRNPRRRTEAF
TRBJ1-5,TRBV19,ASSIEQLNQPQH
TRBJ1-1,TRBV28,ASSFGLLAKAF
TRBJ2-7,TRBV6-4,ATLELYEQY
TRBJ2-1,TRBV5-1,ASSSRIGSYNEQF
TRBJ1-1,TRBV7-8,ASTPGRVTEAF
TRBJ2-5,TRBV6-1,ASSELETQY
TRBJ1-3,TRBV14,ASSLMTGSSGNTIY
TRBJ1-5,TRBV11-2,ASSRTGQAGSQPQH
TRBJ2-3,TRBV10-1,ASSEGAGTDTQY